A single sample gave rise to the 25 T cell receptor beta chains below, sequenced in a study of T cell responses to AZD1222 COVID-19 vaccine. The assay was immunoSEQ multiplex PCR, and TCRdb's table has in-frame clones only and misses some. Among approximately 110,000 clones, about 90% were seen once, and the ten largest hold less than 4.5%. Sequenced material: peripheral blood, taken on day 0 of AZD1222 vaccination. The source of these receptors is an adult in good health.

J is TRBJ1-2 and V is TRBV7-2, with 9 nucleotides matching TRBD1. Germline V gene sequence: CDR1 SGHTA, CDR2 FQGNSA. CDR3 length: 13 residues. V gave up 5 bases and J gave up 8 bases; unmatched junction bases: 6. This CDR3 reads CASSTGTGRGYTF. CDR3 DNA: TGTGCCAGCAGCACCGGGACAGGGCGAGGCTACACCTTC.

This chain connects TRBV30 to TRBJ1-5, with D possibly matching TRBD1 (6 bases). Trimming stripped 4 bases from V and 3 bases from J, with 13 bases between. The CDR3 spans 14 residues. The V gene's germline CDR1 is GTSNPN and CDR2 SVGIG (reference sequence). In DNA, the CDR3 is TGTGCCTGGACCGGGGGGGGCCTCAATCAGCCCCAGCATTTT. Protein sequence: CAWTGGGLNQPQHF.

This clone was observed a single time. V and J are TRBV7-2 and TRBJ1-4; the D is unclear. Germline assignment: CDR1 SGHTA and CDR2 FQGNSA. The V gene lost 5 bases and the J gene lost 9 bases, with 13 bases spanning the gap. CDR3 size: 13 residues. CDR3 sequence (DNA): TGTGCCAGCAGCACCGATTTTACTCAAAAACTGTTTTTT. This gives the protein CASSTDFTQKLFF. The entire variable domain, with the rest obtained from reference TRBV7-2 and TRBJ1-4, is as follows: GAGVSQSPSNKVTEKGKDVELRCDPISGHTALYWYRQSLGQGLEFLIYFQGNSAPDKSGLPSDRFSAERTGGSVSTLTIQRTQQEDSAVYLCASSTDFTQKLFFGSGTQLSVL.

This chain uses TRBV5-4 with TRBJ2-7; 16 bases align to TRBD2. CDR1 and CDR2 from the germline V gene are SGHNT and YYREEE (reference sequence). This CDR3 region has 18 residues. V gave up 0 bases and J gave up 7 bases; unmatched junction bases: 10. The CDR3 loop reads CASSLGDRTGLAGGEQYF. The CDR3 bases are TGTGCCAGCAGCTTGGGGGACAGGACGGGACTAGCGGGAGGGGAGCAGTACTTC.

The chain joins TRBV24-1 to TRBJ2-5, with TRBD2 matching over 11 bases. Losses at the gene ends were 1 base for V and 2 bases for J; bases not matched to a gene: 11. The CDR3 is 19 amino acids. Per the germline V gene, CDR1 is KGHDR and CDR2 is SFDVKD. The chain's CDR3 is CATSDFRGRLAGYQETQYF. CDR3 nucleotides: TGTGCCACCAGTGATTTTAGGGGGCGACTAGCGGGGTATCAAGAGACCCAGTACTTC.

V is TRBV29-1 and J is TRBJ2-7, with D perhaps TRBD1 (8 bases). The CDR3 covers 13 residues. From germline, CDR1 is SQVTM and CDR2 ANQGSEA. Between the trimmed V and J ends, which lost 6 bases and 2 bases, there was a span of 14 bases. The CDR3 region is CSVTGGTTYEQYF. The CDR3 DNA reads TGCAGCGTCACAGGGGGGACTACCTACGAGCAGTACTTC.

This chain links TRBV6-5 with TRBJ2-1, with 10 bases fitting TRBD2. CDR1 and CDR2 (germline): MNHEY, SVGAGI. CDR3 length equals 14 residues. V shed 10 bases and J 4 bases; nucleotides not matched to a gene: 7. The CDR3 is CATTSAGGYNEQFF. In DNA form, the CDR3 reads TGTGCCACCACCTCAGCGGGGGGGTACAATGAGCAGTTCTTC.

The gene calls are TRBV11-3 and TRBJ2-2; D is possibly TRBD1 or TRBD2 (5 bases each). The CDR3 has 15 residues. The germline gives CDR1 SGHNT, CDR2 YENEEA. Trimming removed 2 bases at V and 4 bases at J, with 11 bases between. In DNA, the CDR3 is TGTGCCAGCAGCTTAACCGGGGCTCTCACCGGGGAGCTGTTTTTT. This encodes CASSLTGALTGELFF.

The chain is built from TRBV19 and TRBJ2-3, with D hard to call. CDR3 length: 12 amino acids. Trimming removed 7 bases from V and 2 bases from J, with 7 bases in between. Germline V gene lookup returns CDR1 LNHDA and CDR2 SQIVND (reference sequence). CDR3 sequence: CASMSFTDTQYF. The CDR3 DNA is TGTGCCAGTATGTCATTCACAGATACGCAGTATTTT.

This sequence joins TRBV5-1 and TRBJ2-4; 16 nucleotides match TRBD2. Looked up from germline, CDR1 is SGHRS and CDR2 is YFSETQ. The V gene end was trimmed by 4 bases and the J gene end by 5 bases; junction bases not matched to a gene: 9. This CDR3 is 18 amino acids long. CDR3 nucleotides: TGCGCCAGCAGCGCGGGACTAGCGGGAGGGCCTCTCCAAAACATTCAGTACTTC. This encodes CASSAGLAGGPLQNIQYF.

The chain couples TRBV19 to TRBJ1-3; D unresolved. The germline CDR1 and CDR2 sequences are LNHDA and SQIVND (reference sequence). The CDR3 runs 15 residues. With 10 bases removed from V and 4 bases from J, the gap between germline ends came to 20 bases. CDR3 bases: TGTGCCACCATACCCGGTGGCAACGGAGGAAACACCATATATTTT. Its translation is CATIPGGNGGNTIYF.

V and J are TRBV11-2 and TRBJ1-2; TRBD1 agrees at 7 bases. The CDR3 contains 14 residues. Germline CDR1 reads SGHAT; CDR2 reads FQNNGV. Trimming removed 4 bases from V and 8 bases from J; junction bases left unmatched: 10. For the CDR3, the DNA is TGTGCCAGCAGCTCCCTAGGAGGGGGCAAAGGCTACACCTTC. Translated: CASSSLGGGKGYTF.

This rearrangement joins TRBV2 to TRBJ2-7; D not certain. CDR1 is SNHLY and CDR2 is FYNNEI in the germline V gene. This CDR3 contains 11 residues. Trimming pared 4 bases from V and 5 bases from J, leaving 6 bases between. The CDR3 region is CASSVLNEQYF. The CDR3 DNA sequence: TGTGCCAGCAGTGTTCTGAACGAGCAGTACTTC.

V usage is TRBV6-5 and J usage is TRBJ1-2; D is uncertain. Looked up from germline, CDR1 is MNHEY and CDR2 is SVGAGI. The length of the CDR3 is 14 residues. V dropped 0 bases and J dropped 0 bases, with 5 bases sitting between them. The CDR3 is CASSYSVANYGYTF. The CDR3 DNA is TGTGCCAGCAGTTACTCGGTAGCTAACTATGGCTACACCTTC.

V gene TRBV28 combines with J gene TRBJ1-2, with a tentative D call TRBD1 (5 bases). V was clipped by 7 bases and J by 4 bases, with 16 bases between them. Germline V gene sequence: CDR1 MDHEN, CDR2 SYDVKM. CDR3 length equals 14 residues. This chain's CDR3 is CASISLTESYGYTF. The CDR3 DNA reads as TGTGCCAGCATTTCGCTGACAGAGAGCTATGGCTACACCTTC.

V and J are TRBV10-3 and TRBJ1-5, with 10 bases matching TRBD1. V was clipped by 10 bases and J by 5 bases; unmatched bases: 8. Germline V gives CDR1 ENHRY, CDR2 SYGVKD. The CDR3 has 14 residues. The CDR3 region is CASSTGTGDQPQHF. The CDR3, as DNA: TGTGCCAGTAGTACCGGGACAGGGGATCAGCCCCAGCATTTT.

V and J are TRBV11-2 and TRBJ2-3, with 14 bases aligning to TRBD2. The V and J ends lost 5 bases and 2 bases, in that order; junction bases with no gene match: 6. The CDR3 length is 17 residues. Germline loops: CDR1 SGHAT, CDR2 FQNNGV. The CDR3, as DNA: TGTGCCAGCAGCCGGGGACTAGCGGGAGTGTCCACAGATACGCAGTATTTT. Its protein product is CASSRGLAGVSTDTQYF.

The chain carries TRBV7-8 and TRBJ2-5; TRBD1 matches at 7 bases. The germline V gene has CDR1 SGHVS and CDR2 FQNEAQ. The CDR3 covers 14 residues. J gave up 7 bases and V 4 bases, and 9 bases lay outside the gene matches. The CDR3 bases are TGTGCCAGCAGCTCAACCGGGACAGTACGGACCCAGTACTTC. Residues: CASSSTGTVRTQYF.

The DNA of the CDR3 is TGCGCCAGCAGCCAAGTAGGCCATCTAAATTCACCCCTCCACTTT. Protein: CASSQVGHLNSPLHF. The V and J genes are TRBV4-1 and TRBJ1-6; no reliable D call. The germline V and J ends were trimmed by 1 base and 7 bases, with 11 bases remaining between them. The CDR3 runs to 15 residues. In germline, CDR1 is MGHRA, CDR2 YSYEKL.

This clone appeared once. The V and J genes are TRBV19 and TRBJ2-7, with 7 nucleotides matching TRBD1. The germline V gene has CDR1 LNHDA and CDR2 SQIVND (reference sequence). V dropped 4 bases and J dropped 11; count of bases not matched to a gene: 8. This CDR3 contains 12 residues. CDR3 in DNA: TGTGCCAGTAGTAGCCAGGGGGAGAAGGAGTACTTC. Translation: CASSSQGEKEYF.

This chain joins TRBV6-5 and TRBJ1-5; D call uncertain. Trimming took 2 bases from V and 3 from J, leaving 14 bases between them. The CDR3 covers 16 residues. Germline assignment: CDR1 MNHEY and CDR2 SVGAGI. CDR3 residues: CASSYRGGRDNQPQHF. The CDR3 nucleotides read TGTGCCAGCAGTTACCGTGGAGGGAGAGACAATCAGCCCCAGCATTTT.

The CDR3 loop is CSVVVAGGIYNEQFF. CDR3 nucleotides: TGCAGCGTTGTAGTAGCGGGGGGAATTTACAATGAGCAGTTCTTC. This chain joins TRBV29-1 and TRBJ2-1, with TRBD2 identical over 10 bases. CDR1 SQVTM and CDR2 ANQGSEA come from the germline V gene. J gave up 4 bases and V 4 bases, and 7 bases lay outside the gene matches. The CDR3 sequence is 15 residues long.

V gene TRBV27 combines with J gene TRBJ1-1; perhaps TRBD1 as D (5 bases). There are 15 residues in the CDR3. Trimming took off 0 bases at V and 5 bases at J, with 13 bases between the two ends. Germline values: CDR1 MNHEY, CDR2 SMNVEV (reference sequence). CDR3 loop: CASSLSGGWGTEAFF. Here the CDR3 DNA reads TGTGCCAGCAGTTTATCGGGGGGATGGGGGACTGAAGCTTTCTTT.

The chain is built from TRBV6-5 and TRBJ1-4; 11 nucleotides line up with TRBD1. The CDR3 is 14 amino acids. Germline CDR1 is MNHEY and CDR2 is SVGAGI. The V segment lost 8 bases and the J segment 7 bases; nucleotides outside the gene matches: 6. The CDR3 bases are TGTGCCAGCGCAACCGGGACAGGGGGTGAAAAACTGTTTTTT. It specifies CASATGTGGEKLFF.

The gene calls are TRBV2 and TRBJ2-4, with TRBD2 identical over 11 bases. This CDR3 region has 18 residues. Trimming removed 2 bases from V and 0 bases from J; junction bases left unmatched: 6. In germline, CDR1 is SNHLY, CDR2 FYNNEI. CDR3 nucleotides: TGTGCCAGCAGTGAAACGGGACTAGCGGTCCTAGCCAAAAACATTCAGTACTTC. Translation: CASSETGLAVLAKNIQYF. Using reference TRBV2 and TRBJ2-4 for the parts outside the CDR3, the full variable domain is EPEVTQTPSHQVTQMGQEVILRCVPISNHLYFYWYRQILGQKVEFLVSFYNNEISEKSEIFDDQFSVERPDGSNFTLKIRSTKLEDSAMYFCASSETGLAVLAKNIQYFGAGTRLSVL.